The TCR beta chain described here comes from a study of blood T cell repertoires in COVID-19. Study context: Specimens from acute and convalescent COVID-19 originated in the United States, Italy and Spain. T cells, B-cell-depleted T cells, or PBMCs supplied cDNA or gDNA.

Original methodology: Amplification with reference gene primers provided the estimates of nucleated cell counts. Assay used: immunoSEQ multiplex PCR; TCRdb lists only in-frame clones, some missing. The V and J calls and the clone size are those of that table, but D and trimming were determined from the DNA. The table shows 95,000 to 110,000 clones, with roughly 90% occurring only once. The TCR originated in an older woman with acute or convalescent COVID-19. Sequences were obtained from peripheral blood.

CDR3 sequence: CASSPGSSRVGNSPLHF. In DNA form, the CDR3 reads TGTGCCAGCAGCCCCGGGTCTTCCAGGGTGGGTAATTCACCCCTCCACTTT. The rearrangement joins TRBV5-5 to TRBJ1-6, with D possibly TRBD1 on 5 matching bases. This CDR3 comprises 17 residues. The germline V gene encodes CDR1 SGHKS and CDR2 YYEKEE (reference sequence). The V gene lost 4 bases and the J gene lost 6 bases, with 20 bases spanning the gap.